Following are 32 T cell receptor beta chains from one sample sequenced in a study of vaccination and CD4 T cells after COVID-19. The assay that was used to sequence DNA from cultured CD4+ T cells was the Oncomine TCR Beta short-read assay. TCRdb re-derived calls from the PCR reads in MiXCR, one entry per CDR3 protein. The repertoire holds about 29,000 distinct CDR3 sequences, with approximately 62% as singletons. Treatment here: roughly 10-day PBMC culture with coronavirus spike peptide pools or control peptides (ViraFEST assay). These receptors' targets are unknown. The sequenced sample was CD4+ T cells from blood, cultured in vitro, obtained after SARS-CoV-2 vaccination. These receptors were taken from a human donor who received a COVID-19 vaccine.

This clonotype was observed a handful of times. The chain joins TRBV5-6 to TRBJ2-5; possible D gene TRBD2, 6 bases. The ends were cut back, 0 bases at V and 4 bases at J, with 22 bases in the middle. Per the germline V gene, CDR1 is SGHDT and CDR2 is YYEEEE. This CDR3 is built from 18 residues. DNA for the CDR3: TGTGCCAGCAGCTTGGACATTGGGGTGCGGGGATTGGGAGAGACCCAGTACTTC. Its protein product is CASSLDIGVRGLGETQYF.

The chain has TRBV21-1 and TRBJ2-6; the D call TRBD1 from the table was never checked on the DNA. TRBV21-1 corresponds to a pseudogene. CDR3 length equals 20 residues. CDR3 region: CASSSDGDWDRGPGANVLTF. Here the CDR3 DNA reads TGTGCTAGCAGCAGCGACGGAGACTGGGACAGGGGCCCTGGGGCCAACGTCCTGACTTTC.

The rearrangement uses TRBV20-1 and TRBJ2-2; the D gene could be TRBD1 or TRBD2 (5 bases each). CDR3 length equals 13 residues. Trimming removed 5 bases from V and 5 bases from J, with 12 bases in between. Germline V gene lookup returns CDR1 DFQATT and CDR2 SNEGSKA (reference sequence). This CDR3 reads CSAPGTQTGELFF. CDR3 DNA sequence: TGCAGTGCTCCCGGGACCCAGACCGGGGAGCTGTTTTTT.

V and J are TRBV10-1 and TRBJ2-2, with D unresolved. From germline, CDR1 is WNHNN and CDR2 SYGVQD (reference sequence). V lost 2 bases, J lost 4 bases, and 5 bases lay in between. The length of the CDR3 is 13 residues. The CDR3 nucleotides read TGCGCCAGCAGTGAGGTGGTCACCGGGGAGCTGTTTTTT. It encodes CASSEVVTGELFF.

This clonotype has only a few counts. The chain links TRBV24-1 to TRBJ1-5; tentatively, D is TRBD1 (6 bases). This CDR3 spans 15 amino acids. V shed 3 bases and J shed 3 bases, with 11 bases lying between them. CDR1 is KGHDR, CDR2 SFDVKD, per germline. The CDR3, as DNA: TGTGCCACCAGTGATGCGGACAGCAACAATCAGCCCCAGCATTTT. Protein product: CATSDADSNNQPQHF.

This clonotype was detected a few times. The chain links TRBV20-1 to TRBJ2-3; the D call may be TRBD1 or TRBD2 (5 bases each). The V gene's germline CDR1 is DFQATT and CDR2 SNEGSKA (reference sequence). The CDR3 has 15 residues. V lost 6 bases and J 2 bases, leaving 18 bases between the germline ends. CDR3 sequence reads: CSATNGDDLTDTQYF. The DNA of the CDR3 is TGCAGTGCCACTAATGGGGACGATCTCACAGATACGCAGTATTTT.

This rearrangement joins TRBV6-9 to TRBJ1-1, with no clear D. Germline-derived CDR1 and CDR2 are MNHGY and SVAAGI. CDR3 size: 15 residues. Trimming pared 4 bases from V and 1 base from J, leaving 13 bases between. The chain's CDR3 is CASSSTQAGNTEAFF. In DNA, the CDR3 is TGTGCCAGCAGTTCGACCCAGGCAGGGAACACTGAAGCTTTCTTT.

The chain has TRBV30 and TRBJ2-7, with 9 nucleotides matching TRBD2. CDR1 and CDR2 from the germline V gene are GTSNPN and SVGIG (reference sequence). The CDR3 is 17 amino acids. J gave up 0 bases and V 3 bases, and 12 bases lay outside the gene matches. CDR3 loop: CAWRVSGGPFRSYEQYF. In nucleotides, the CDR3 is TGTGCCTGGAGAGTTAGCGGGGGCCCCTTTCGCTCCTACGAGCAGTACTTC.

The J gene is TRBJ1-1, the V gene TRBV29-1; D call uncertain. The CDR3 is 13 residues long. Germline CDR1 SQVTM, CDR2 ANQGSEA. V lost 5 bases to trimming and J lost 3 bases, with 13 bases between them. The DNA of the CDR3 is TGCAGCGTTAGTTCGGGTGGGGACACTGAAGCTTTCTTT. It codes for CSVSSGGDTEAFF. Combining the CDR3 with reference TRBV29-1 and TRBJ1-1 gives the whole variable domain SAVISQKPSRDICQRGTSLTIQCQVDSQVTMMFWYRQQPGQSLTLIATANQGSEATYESGFVIDKFPISRPNLTFSTLTVSNMSPEDSSIYLCSVSSGGDTEAFFGQGTRLTVV.

This clonotype was recorded only once. The V and J genes are TRBV11-2 and TRBJ2-1; TRBD2 agrees at 7 bases. The CDR3 has 15 amino acids. The J segment lost 5 bases and the V segment lost 2 bases, leaving 6 bases of the junction unmatched. Germline-derived CDR1 and CDR2 are SGHAT and FQNNGV. The CDR3: CASSLTGGGNNEQFF. As DNA, the CDR3 is TGTGCCAGCAGCTTAACGGGCGGGGGAAACAATGAGCAGTTCTTC.

Written as DNA, the CDR3 is TGTGCCAGCAGCTCCCAAGGGGTGGACGAGCAGTACTTC. Amino acid sequence: CASSSQGVDEQYF. The genes are TRBV7-9 and TRBJ2-7; possible D gene TRBD1, 5 bases. V gave up 4 bases and J gave up 5 bases, with 12 bases separating them. CDR3 length: 13 residues. CDR1 SEHNR and CDR2 FQNEAQ come from the germline V gene (reference sequence).

This chain uses TRBV7-9 with TRBJ1-3; D is unresolved. The V end was cut by 2 bases, the J end by 5 bases, with 4 bases between. Germline-derived CDR1 and CDR2 are SEHNR and FQNEAQ (reference sequence). The length of the CDR3 is 12 residues. The CDR3 protein is CASSLSRNTIYF. As DNA, the CDR3 is TGTGCCAGCAGCTTATCCAGAAACACCATATATTTT. Filled out from reference TRBV7-9 and TRBJ1-3, the complete variable domain reads DTGVSQNPRHKITKRGQNVTFRCDPISEHNRLYWYRQTLGQGPEFLTYFQNEAQLEKSRLLSDRFSAERPKGSFSTLEIQRTEQGDSAMYLCASSLSRNTIYFGEGSWLTVV.

The DNA for the CDR3 is TGTGCCAGCAGCTTGGCGGCAGGGGAGCATGGCTACACCTTC. The encoded protein is CASSLAAGEHGYTF. The V and J genes are TRBV5-4 and TRBJ1-2, with a tentative D call TRBD1 (6 bases). The germline gives CDR1 SGHNT, CDR2 YYREEE (reference sequence). This CDR3 comprises 14 residues. The V end was cut by 0 bases, the J end by 6 bases, with 12 bases between.

The chain recombines TRBV27 with TRBJ2-5; 9 positions match TRBD2. Looked up from germline, CDR1 is MNHEY and CDR2 is SMNVEV (reference sequence). Germline trimming cut 3 bases from V and 5 bases from J; bases unmatched to any gene: 7. This CDR3 has 15 amino acids. This CDR3 is CASSLGGGALETQYF. The CDR3 DNA reads TGTGCCAGCAGTTTGGGCGGGGGGGCATTGGAGACCCAGTACTTC.

The rearrangement uses TRBV7-7 and TRBJ2-2; D gene ambiguous. Trimming cost V 1 base and J 1 base, with 13 bases left between them. The CDR3 loop spans 17 amino acids. Germline V gene data show CDR1 as SSHAT and CDR2 as FNYEAQ (reference sequence). CDR3 residues: CASSLGYSEMNTGELFF. The CDR3 coding sequence is TGTGCCAGCAGCTTAGGCTACTCAGAAATGAACACCGGGGAGCTGTTTTTT.

This rearrangement joins TRBV20-1 to TRBJ2-7; 7 bases line up with TRBD2. Per the germline V gene, CDR1 is DFQATT and CDR2 is SNEGSKA (reference sequence). The CDR3 is 15 amino acids. The trim removed 3 bases at V and 3 bases at J, leaving 11 bases unmatched. The CDR3 loop is CSARSLADPHYEQYF. The DNA for the CDR3 is TGCAGTGCTAGGTCCCTAGCGGACCCTCACTACGAGCAGTACTTC.

This clonotype was observed a single time. The gene calls are TRBV15 and TRBJ2-2, with D perhaps being TRBD1 or TRBD2 (6 bases each). From germline, CDR1 is LNHNV and CDR2 YYDKDF (reference sequence). This CDR3 region has 14 residues. Trimming shortened V by 3 bases and J by 8 bases, and 13 bases separated the two germline ends. The CDR3 reads CATSSWGASGELFF. The DNA for the CDR3 is TGTGCCACCAGCAGCTGGGGGGCCTCAGGGGAGCTGTTTTTT.

The genes are TRBV27 and TRBJ2-4; D possibly matches TRBD1 or TRBD2 (5 bases each). Germline CDR1 is MNHEY and CDR2 is SMNVEV (reference sequence). Between the trimmed V and J ends, which lost 4 bases and 8 bases, there was a span of 21 bases. The CDR3 is 16 amino acids. Here the CDR3 DNA reads TGTGCCAGCAGTTCCTGGGGGATTTGGTTTAGGGACATTCAGTACTTC. This gives the protein CASSSWGIWFRDIQYF.

The V gene is TRBV2, the J gene TRBJ1-3, with D unresolved. In germline, CDR1 is SNHLY, CDR2 FYNNEI. V dropped 9 bases and J dropped 2 bases, with 8 bases sitting between them. The CDR3 loop spans 12 amino acids. The CDR3 DNA follows: TGTGCCAGTCTGTTTGCTGGAAACACCATATATTTT. Its protein product is CASLFAGNTIYF. The full variable domain, its missing parts supplied by reference TRBV2 and TRBJ1-3, is EPEVTQTPSHQVTQMGQEVILRCVPISNHLYFYWYRQILGQKVEFLVSFYNNEISEKSEIFDDQFSVERPDGSNFTLKIRSTKLEDSAMYFCASLFAGNTIYFGEGSWLTVV.

This clonotype showed up just once. The genes are TRBV18 and TRBJ2-7; possibly TRBD1 for D (7 bases). CDR3 length: 16 residues. Germline CDR1 KGHSH, CDR2 LQKENI. With 4 bases removed from V and 3 bases from J, the gap between germline ends came to 19 bases. The CDR3 bases are TGTGCCAGCTCACTCGGGGGAGACGCAGGGGGCTACGAGCAGTACTTC. Protein: CASSLGGDAGGYEQYF.

The chain couples TRBV19 to TRBJ1-5, with 7 bases aligning to TRBD1. This CDR3 contains 17 residues. Germline V gives CDR1 LNHDA, CDR2 SQIVND (reference sequence). With 6 bases clipped from V and 4 bases from J, the junction kept 15 bases outside the gene matches. The CDR3 DNA sequence: TGTGCCAGTAGCACAAAGTTCACAGGGGACCGAAATCAGCCCCAGCATTTT. Residues: CASSTKFTGDRNQPQHF. The full variable domain, with the rest looked up from reference TRBV19 and TRBJ1-5, is DGGITQSPKYLFRKEGQNVTLSCEQNLNHDAMYWYRQDPGQGLRLIYYSQIVNDFQKGDIAEGYSVSREKKESFPLTVTSAQKNPTAFYLCASSTKFTGDRNQPQHFGDGTRLSIL.

The chain recombines TRBV7-6 with TRBJ2-5; no clear D gene. The V and J ends lost 0 bases and 5 bases respectively, with 4 bases between them. The CDR3 totals 12 residues. Germline lookup yields CDR1 SGHVS and CDR2 FNYEAQ. The CDR3 loop reads CASSLARETQYF. The CDR3 DNA reads TGTGCCAGCAGCTTAGCTAGGGAGACCCAGTACTTC.

This sequence joins TRBV12-3 or TRBV12-4 and TRBJ1-1; D unresolved. This CDR3 comprises 15 residues. Trimming took off 6 bases at V and 3 bases at J, with 17 bases between the two ends. The CDR3 sequence is CASSLRSWVDTEAFF. The CDR3 nucleotides are TGTGCCAGCAGCCTGCGTTCGTGGGTAGACACTGAAGCTTTCTTT.

The chain has TRBV11-1 and TRBJ2-1; the match to TRBD1 covers 10 bases. Germline V lookup: CDR1 SGHAT, CDR2 FQDESV (reference sequence). V lost 5 bases and J lost 6; bases outside the gene matches: 10. CDR3 length: 16 amino acids. This CDR3 is CASSLRRTGGGNEQFF. CDR3 bases: TGTGCCAGCAGCCTTCGTCGGACAGGGGGTGGCAATGAGCAGTTCTTC.

This clonotype was seen only a few times. The rearrangement joins TRBV24-1 to TRBJ2-1, with 9 positions matching TRBD1. From germline, CDR1 is KGHDR and CDR2 SFDVKD. CDR3 length equals 16 residues. J was trimmed by 7 bases and V by 2 bases; bases with no gene match: 8. The CDR3 region is CATSDSPGQGRNEQFF. In nucleotides, the CDR3 is TGTGCCACCAGTGATTCCCCGGGACAGGGAAGGAATGAGCAGTTCTTC.

This chain joins TRBV30 and TRBJ2-7, with D unresolved. V lost 3 bases to trimming and J lost 0 bases, with 6 bases between them. The CDR3 extends over 12 amino acids. Germline loops: CDR1 GTSNPN, CDR2 SVGIG (reference sequence). CDR3 sequence: CAWRRSSYEQYF. DNA for the CDR3: TGTGCCTGGAGACGAAGCTCCTACGAGCAGTACTTC.

The V call is TRBV29-1, the J call TRBJ1-2; D remains ambiguous. The CDR3 covers 13 residues. V gave up 7 bases and J gave up 1 base, with 13 bases separating them. Germline CDR1 reads SQVTM; CDR2 reads ANQGSEA. This CDR3 reads CSAFRGNNYGYTF. The CDR3 DNA reads TGCAGCGCCTTTCGGGGTAATAACTATGGCTACACCTTC.

This clonotype came up a few times. The chain carries TRBV20-1 and TRBJ1-5; D remains unclear. Looked up from germline, CDR1 is DFQATT and CDR2 is SNEGSKA (reference sequence). CDR3 length equals 13 residues. The CDR3 region is CSAPHRLSQPQHF. The DNA of the CDR3 is TGCAGCGCCCCACACCGATTATCTCAGCCCCAGCATTTT.

This sequence joins TRBV7-7 and TRBJ2-5, with 10 bases identical to TRBD2. The CDR3 consists of 14 residues. V gave up 5 bases and J gave up 7 bases; unmatched junction bases: 7. Germline V gene data show CDR1 as SSHAT and CDR2 as FNYEAQ (reference sequence). The CDR3 reads CASSPAGGRGTQYF. The CDR3 DNA follows: TGTGCCAGCAGCCCAGCGGGGGGGCGGGGGACCCAGTACTTC.

This clonotype was observed a single time. The chain joins TRBV20-1 to TRBJ1-2; a weak D match, TRBD1 (5 bases). This CDR3 is built from 13 residues. Germline V gene sequence: CDR1 DFQATT, CDR2 SNEGSKA (reference sequence). The germline V and J ends were trimmed by 1 base and 8 bases, with 14 bases remaining between them. The CDR3 spells CSARVFGTQGYTF. CDR3 nucleotide sequence: TGCAGTGCTAGAGTATTCGGGACCCAAGGCTACACCTTC.

The chain is built from TRBV12-5 and TRBJ1-3; D possibly corresponds to TRBD1 (5 bases). Germline lookup yields CDR1 LGHNT and CDR2 FRNRAP. V was trimmed by 0 bases and J by 2 bases, leaving 14 bases between them. The CDR3 spans 17 residues. The CDR3 DNA sequence: TGTGCTAGTGGTTTGGTACTAAGGGACGGGACTGGAAACACCATATATTTT. Its translation: CASGLVLRDGTGNTIYF.

There are a few counts of this clonotype. This chain links TRBV20-1 with TRBJ1-2; tentative D call: TRBD1 (5 bases). The CDR3 length is 13 residues. The V gene's germline CDR1 is DFQATT and CDR2 SNEGSKA (reference sequence). The V and J ends lost 5 bases and 5 bases respectively, with 15 bases between them. The CDR3 nucleotides read TGCAGTGCTTTGACAGCCGTTCATTATGGCTACACCTTC. Protein: CSALTAVHYGYTF.